This TCR beta chain was captured in a study of blood T cell repertoires in COVID-19. Using immunoSEQ multiplex PCR, the repertoire was profiled, and TCRdb retains in-frame clones only, with some absent. The sample yields about 140,000 clones, just under 90% seen once. Only one count was recorded for this clone. The length of the CDR3 is 16 residues. The V segment lost 1 base and the J segment 4 bases; nucleotides outside the gene matches: 8. The germline gives CDR1 LGHDT, CDR2 YNNKEL (reference sequence). This receptor was obtained from an elderly woman with acute or convalescent COVID-19. Material: peripheral blood. J is TRBJ1-2 and V is TRBV3-1 (or the pseudogene TRBV3-2), with TRBD1 matching 8 bases. The CDR3 DNA sequence: TGTGCCAGCAGCCAAGGGACAGGGATTCTTGGCTATGGCTACACCTTC. It codes for CASSQGTGILGYGYTF.